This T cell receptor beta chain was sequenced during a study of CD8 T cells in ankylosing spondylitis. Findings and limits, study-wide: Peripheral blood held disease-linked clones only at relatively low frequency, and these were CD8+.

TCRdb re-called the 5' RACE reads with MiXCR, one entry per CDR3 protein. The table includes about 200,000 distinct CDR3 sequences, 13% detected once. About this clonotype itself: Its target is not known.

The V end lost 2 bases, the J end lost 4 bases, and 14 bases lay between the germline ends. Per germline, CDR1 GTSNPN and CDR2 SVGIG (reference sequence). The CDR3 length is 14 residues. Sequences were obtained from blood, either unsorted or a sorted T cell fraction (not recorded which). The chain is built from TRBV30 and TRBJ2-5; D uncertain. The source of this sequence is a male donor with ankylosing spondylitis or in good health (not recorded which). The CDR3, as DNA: TGTGCCTGGAGTCCTACCAACCAGCCAGAGACCCAGTACTTC. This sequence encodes CAWSPTNQPETQYF.